Below are 10 T cell receptor beta chains sequenced from a single sample in a study of OX40 agonist ivuxolimab in advanced cancers. The protocol was immunoSEQ multiplex PCR, while the TCRdb copy is restricted to in-frame clones and leaves out a portion. The table shows approximately 98,000 clones, with 80% to 95% occurring only once. Material: CD4+ or CD8+ T cells sorted from blood, obtained in a trial of the OX40 agonist ivuxolimab. These receptors all stem from an adult with an advanced solid tumor such as melanoma, head and neck, liver or kidney cancer.

The CDR3 is CASSPHGTVEAFF. The DNA of the CDR3 is TGTGCCAGCAGCCCGCACGGGACAGTTGAAGCTTTCTTT. This sequence joins TRBV14 and TRBJ1-1; 7 bases are a match to TRBD1. This CDR3 is 13 amino acids long. From germline, CDR1 is SGHDN and CDR2 FVKESK. The junction had 6 bases not matched to a gene; V was cut back by 4 bases and J by 7 bases. Full variable domain (rest looked up from reference TRBV14 and TRBJ1-1): EAGVTQFPSHSVIEKGQTVTLRCDPISGHDNLYWYRRVMGKEIKFLLHFVKESKQDESGMPNNRFLAERTGGTYSTLKVQPAELEDSGVYFCASSPHGTVEAFFGQGTRLTVV.

J is TRBJ1-1 and V is TRBV6-5, with D possibly being TRBD1 (6 bases). Germline V gene data show CDR1 as MNHEY and CDR2 as SVGAGI. V was cut by 2 bases and J by 7 bases, with 11 bases left in between. This CDR3 region has 13 residues. In nucleotides, the CDR3 is TGTGCCAGCAGTTACGTCCAGGGGAGTGAAGCTTTCTTT. It translates to CASSYVQGSEAFF.

The chain is built from TRBV11-2 and TRBJ1-6, with no clear D. This CDR3 is built from 16 residues. The V gene lost 4 bases and the J gene lost 4 bases, with 14 bases spanning the gap. Germline V gene data show CDR1 as SGHAT and CDR2 as FQNNGV. The CDR3: CASSSVAGRYNSPLHF. CDR3 nucleotide sequence: TGTGCCAGCAGCTCAGTCGCTGGACGGTATAATTCACCCCTCCACTTT.

This clone was detected once. J is TRBJ1-2 and V is TRBV9; D is unclear. Germline assignment: CDR1 SGDLS and CDR2 YYNGEE. V lost 2 bases, J lost 4 bases, and 18 bases lay in between. The CDR3 covers 16 residues. The CDR3, as DNA: TGTGCCAGCAGCGTGTCGAATGTGCCGCCTTCCTATGGCTACACCTTC. Its protein is CASSVSNVPPSYGYTF.

J is TRBJ2-7 and V is TRBV6-5, with TRBD2 matching over 8 bases. The CDR3 runs to 13 residues. Germline V lookup: CDR1 MNHEY, CDR2 SVGAGI. The junction had 6 bases not matched to a gene; V was cut back by 7 bases and J by 4 bases. Written as DNA, the CDR3 is TGTGCCAGCACGCGGGGGGCCGGGTACGAGCAGTACTTC. It codes for CASTRGAGYEQYF.

This chain uses TRBV4-1 with TRBJ2-1; 8 bases line up with TRBD2. J gave up 9 bases and V 0 bases, and 7 bases lay outside the gene matches. The CDR3 consists of 15 residues. In germline, CDR1 is MGHRA, CDR2 YSYEKL. The DNA of the CDR3 is TGCGCCAGCAGCCAAGAGTTCGGGGGGGTGGTTGAGCAGTTCTTC. This translates into CASSQEFGGVVEQFF.

The chain has TRBV18 and TRBJ2-3, with D tentatively TRBD1 (5 bases). Trimming removed 2 bases at V and 10 bases at J, with 16 bases between. This CDR3 comprises 14 residues. In germline, CDR1 is KGHSH, CDR2 LQKENI. CDR3 sequence reads: CASSPSPGRSPQYF. As DNA, the CDR3 is TGTGCCAGCTCACCATCCCCAGGGCGAAGTCCGCAGTATTTT.

The genes are TRBV7-3 and TRBJ2-4; TRBD2 matches 7 bases. After removal of 5 bases from V and 8 bases from J, the junction contained 15 bases not matched to a gene. There are 16 residues in the CDR3. CDR1 is SGHTA and CDR2 is FQGTGA in the germline V gene. The CDR3 is CASSKGWGRGEDIQYF. The CDR3, as DNA: TGTGCCAGCAGCAAGGGTTGGGGGAGGGGTGAGGACATTCAGTACTTC.

The rearrangement uses TRBV21-1 and TRBJ1-6. TRBV21-1 is annotated as a pseudogene. This CDR3 has 19 residues. Written as DNA, the CDR3 is TGTGCCAGCAGCAAATTCACCATCGGGAGGTTTAAAGATAATTCACCCCTCCACTTT. Its translation: CASSKFTIGRFKDNSPLHF.

The chain combines TRBV4-2 with TRBJ2-5; a possible D gene is TRBD1 (5 bases). Germline assignment: CDR1 LGHNA and CDR2 YNFKEQ. The CDR3 spans 14 residues. V shed 4 bases and J shed 4 bases, with 13 bases lying between them. The CDR3 is CASSLLGQGETQYF. The DNA for the CDR3 is TGTGCCAGCAGCCTGCTCGGGCAGGGAGAGACCCAGTACTTC.